One sample yielded the 26 T cell receptor beta chains listed below, sequenced in a study of Graves' ophthalmopathy and Graves' hyperthyroidism. CDR3 regions of TCR beta were amplified from RNA transcripts. First-round RT-PCR used HTBI primers; second-round multiplex PCR followed. TCRdb independently ran MiXCR on the multiplex PCR reads; one entry per CDR3 protein. The sample shows 200,000 to 300,000 distinct CDR3 sequences, around 50% of them seen only once. Material for sequencing was peripheral blood. The receptor source for this set is an adult man with Graves' ophthalmopathy.

There are many counts of this clonotype. The V and J genes are TRBV7-9 and TRBJ1-1; D gene uncertain. V was shortened by 0 bases and J by 1 base, with 9 bases between the two germline ends. Germline V gene data show CDR1 as SEHNR and CDR2 as FQNEAQ (reference sequence). The CDR3 loop spans 15 amino acids. The CDR3 DNA sequence: TGTGCCAGCAGCTTAGCGGAGGTAACGAACACTGAAGCTTTCTTT. This translates into CASSLAEVTNTEAFF.

The CDR3 nucleotides are TGTGCCAGCAGCCGAGGGGGAGACCAGCCCCAGCATTTT. Protein sequence: CASSRGGDQPQHF. This chain uses TRBV7-9 with TRBJ1-5; weak D call: TRBD1 (6 bases). Trimming left V 5 bases short and J 7 bases short, with 12 bases between. The CDR3 covers 13 residues. Germline V gives CDR1 SEHNR, CDR2 FQNEAQ (reference sequence).

This chain uses TRBV2 with TRBJ2-6; tentative D call: TRBD1 (5 bases). The V gene's germline CDR1 is SNHLY and CDR2 FYNNEI. The CDR3 is 17 residues long. V lost 6 bases and J lost 2, with 17 bases in between. CDR3 amino acids: CASSKGHASPGANVLTF. The CDR3 DNA reads as TGTGCCAGCAGCAAAGGACACGCCAGCCCTGGGGCCAACGTCCTGACTTTC.

The sample holds a few counts of this clonotype. The rearrangement joins TRBV9 to TRBJ1-1, with 7 bases that match TRBD1. From germline, CDR1 is SGDLS and CDR2 YYNGEE. V gave up 6 bases and J gave up 0 bases; unmatched junction bases: 5. The length of the CDR3 is 14 residues. CDR3 in DNA: TGTGCCAGCACTCCGACAGGGCTGAACACTGAAGCTTTCTTT. Its protein product is CASTPTGLNTEAFF.

The chain combines TRBV7-8 with TRBJ1-5, with a tentative D call TRBD1 (5 bases). The CDR3 contains 16 residues. Germline CDR1 and CDR2: SGHVS and FQNEAQ. V gave up 3 bases and J gave up 3 bases, with 15 bases separating them. CDR3: CASSFSGRGHNQPQHF. The CDR3 nucleotides read TGTGCCAGCAGCTTTAGCGGGAGGGGTCACAATCAGCCCCAGCATTTT.

The chain couples TRBV7-3 to TRBJ2-5, with D maybe TRBD1 (6 bases). Trimming shortened V by 6 bases and J by 4 bases, and 15 bases separated the two germline ends. Germline CDR1 is SGHTA and CDR2 is FQGTGA. The CDR3 has 14 amino acids. The CDR3 sequence: CASSYSGVTETQYF. The DNA for the CDR3 is TGTGCCAGCAGTTACTCAGGGGTTACAGAGACCCAGTACTTC.

This clonotype has more than one count but fewer than ten. The rearrangement links TRBV20-1 to TRBJ2-7, with TRBD2 matching 10 bases. Germline V gene sequence: CDR1 DFQATT, CDR2 SNEGSKA (reference sequence). Trimming at V came to 4 bases and at J to 1 base, leaving 4 bases not matched to a gene. This CDR3 comprises 14 residues. The CDR3 region is CSATSGSLSYEQYF. DNA of the CDR3: TGCAGTGCTACTAGCGGGAGTCTTTCCTACGAGCAGTACTTC.

The chain joins TRBV3-1 to TRBJ1-1; 7 bases line up with TRBD1. Looked up from germline, CDR1 is LGHDT and CDR2 is YNNKEL (reference sequence). The length of the CDR3 is 15 residues. V lost 4 bases to trimming and J lost 0 bases; unmatched junction nucleotides: 5. CDR3 amino acids: CASSPQGQMNTEAFF. CDR3 nucleotide sequence: TGTGCCAGCAGCCCCCAGGGACAGATGAACACTGAAGCTTTCTTT.

This clonotype appeared a few times. The chain has TRBV11-2 and TRBJ2-7, with 10 bases matching TRBD1. Trimming at V came to 5 bases and at J to 4 bases, leaving 8 bases not matched to a gene. In germline, CDR1 is SGHAT, CDR2 FQNNGV. There are 15 residues in the CDR3. The CDR3 sequence is CASSQGTGARYEQYF. The CDR3 DNA is TGTGCCAGCAGCCAGGGGACAGGGGCAAGGTACGAGCAGTACTTC. Full variable domain (missing parts from reference TRBV11-2 and TRBJ2-7): EAGVAQSPRYKIIEKRQSVAFWCNPISGHATLYWYQQILGQGPKLLIQFQNNGVVDDSQLPKDRFSAERLKGVDSTLKIQPAKLEDSAVYLCASSQGTGARYEQYFGPGTRLTVT.

This rearrangement joins TRBV2 to TRBJ1-2; D unclear. CDR3 length: 14 residues. Germline V CDR1 and CDR2: SNHLY, FYNNEI. The V and J ends lost 7 bases and 4 bases respectively, with 16 bases between them. CDR3 DNA: TGTGCCAGCAAACCCAATCAGGTCTTCTATGGCTACACCTTC. Amino acid sequence: CASKPNQVFYGYTF.

V is TRBV5-1 and J is TRBJ1-5; perhaps TRBD1 as D (5 bases). Germline V gives CDR1 SGHRS, CDR2 YFSETQ. V lost 2 bases to trimming and J lost 11 bases, with 17 bases between them. The CDR3 runs to 14 residues. CDR3 DNA: TGCGCCAGCAGCTTCGGGGGGTTAAATCAAGCCCAGCATTTT. Translating it yields CASSFGGLNQAQHF. The full variable domain, rest sourced from reference TRBV5-1 and TRBJ1-5, is KAGVTQTPRYLIKTRGQQVTLSCSPISGHRSVSWYQQTPGQGLQFLFEYFSETQRNKGNFPGRFSGRQFSNSRSEMNVSTLELGDSALYLCASSFGGLNQAQHFGDGTRLSIL.

This clonotype was observed a handful of times. The V call is TRBV15, the J call TRBJ2-7; 9 positions match TRBD1. This CDR3 spans 15 amino acids. The germline V gene has CDR1 LNHNV and CDR2 YYDKDF (reference sequence). J gave up 0 bases and V 5 bases, and 5 bases lay outside the gene matches. CDR3 in amino acids: CATSHRTGASYEQYF. Written as DNA, the CDR3 is TGTGCCACCAGCCACCGGACAGGGGCCTCCTACGAGCAGTACTTC.

The chain links TRBV20-1 to TRBJ1-6, with 8 positions matching TRBD1. CDR3 length equals 13 residues. CDR1 is DFQATT, CDR2 SNEGSKA, per germline (reference sequence). J gave up 7 bases and V 3 bases, and 2 bases lay outside the gene matches. Here the CDR3 reads CSARQGANSPLHF. The CDR3 DNA follows: TGCAGTGCTAGGCAGGGGGCGAATTCACCCCTCCACTTT.

The count of this clonotype is one. The rearrangement uses TRBV7-2 and TRBJ2-2; TRBD1 agrees at 9 bases. The junction had 16 bases not matched to a gene; V was cut back by 7 bases and J by 7 bases. Per the germline V gene, CDR1 is SGHTA and CDR2 is FQGNSA. CDR3 length equals 17 residues. The CDR3 DNA follows: TGTGCCAGCACCCCTCAAGCCGGACAGGGGTACGGCGGGGAGCTGTTTTTT. This codes for CASTPQAGQGYGGELFF.

The table lists this clonotype with a few counts. The J gene is TRBJ1-1, the V gene TRBV20-1; TRBD1 agrees at 8 bases. The V gene end was trimmed by 3 bases and the J gene end by 1 base; junction bases not matched to a gene: 4. The CDR3 has 14 amino acids. Looked up from germline, CDR1 is DFQATT and CDR2 is SNEGSKA (reference sequence). CDR3 protein: CSARAGGPNTEAFF. The CDR3 nucleotides are TGCAGTGCTAGGGCAGGGGGCCCGAACACTGAAGCTTTCTTT.

The chain is built from TRBV29-1 and TRBJ2-2; TRBD2 aligns across 7 bases. Germline V CDR1 and CDR2: SQVTM, ANQGSEA. The CDR3 has 11 residues. Unmatched junction bases numbered 0, after V lost 5 bases and J lost 6 bases. CDR3 DNA: TGCAGCGTTCGGGGGGCCGGGGAGCTGTTTTTT. It codes for CSVRGAGELFF.

In its sample, this clonotype was seen a few times. The chain links TRBV12-3 or TRBV12-4 to TRBJ1-1, with D maybe TRBD1 (5 bases). The V end lost 6 bases, the J end lost 5 bases, and 25 bases lay between the germline ends. This CDR3 region has 17 residues. CDR3 sequence: CASRSTVTGGRATEAFF. The CDR3 bases are TGTGCCAGCAGGTCTACGGTTACGGGAGGCAGGGCGACTGAAGCTTTCTTT.

As regards this clonotype: Germline is not matched at one junction end, which may reflect a read error. The chain is built from TRBV29-1 and TRBJ2-6, with 8 bases that match TRBD2. The CDR3 totals 13 residues. Germline lookup yields CDR1 SQVTM and CDR2 ANQGSEA. This chain's CDR3 is CSLAGTGANVLAF. The CDR3, as DNA: TGCAGCTTAGCGGGGACCGGGGCCAACGTCCTGGCTTTC.

The count of this clonotype is one. The chain has TRBV6-5 and TRBJ1-1; D not certain. CDR1 MNHEY and CDR2 SVGAGI come from the germline V gene. The V end lost 11 bases, the J end lost 1 base, and 8 bases lay between the germline ends. The CDR3 sequence is 11 residues long. The CDR3 reads CASSANTEAFF. The CDR3 DNA is TGTGCCTCATCAGCGAACACTGAAGCTTTCTTT.

The chain uses TRBV20-1 and TRBJ1-2; weak D call: TRBD1 (5 bases). V was cut by 3 bases and J by 2 bases, with 13 bases left in between. The CDR3 consists of 14 residues. The germline gives CDR1 DFQATT, CDR2 SNEGSKA (reference sequence). In DNA form, the CDR3 reads TGCAGTGCTAGTGGGGGGGGGGACAACTATGGCTACACCTTC. Protein: CSASGGGDNYGYTF.

This clonotype came up a few times. V gene TRBV10-3 combines with J gene TRBJ2-5; 8 bases align to TRBD1. Germline V gene data show CDR1 as ENHRY and CDR2 as SYGVKD. With V trimmed by 6 bases and J by 4 bases, 7 bases remained unmatched. CDR3 length equals 14 residues. CDR3 amino acids: CAIRIQGERETQYF. CDR3 sequence (DNA): TGTGCCATCAGAATACAGGGGGAGAGAGAGACCCAGTACTTC.

The J gene is TRBJ2-2, the V gene TRBV7-9; the D gene is possibly TRBD1 (5 bases). The CDR3 runs to 13 residues. The germline V gene encodes CDR1 SEHNR and CDR2 FQNEAQ (reference sequence). Between the trimmed V and J ends, which lost 4 bases and 7 bases, there was a span of 10 bases. The CDR3 DNA reads as TGTGCCAGCAGCTCCTCAGGGATCGGGGAGCTGTTTTTT. Encoded protein: CASSSSGIGELFF.

The V call is TRBV7-9, the J call TRBJ2-5, with 9 bases identical to TRBD1. Germline CDR1 and CDR2: SEHNR and FQNEAQ (reference sequence). CDR3 length: 14 amino acids. V was pared by 0 bases and J by 7 bases, with 3 bases of the junction left unmatched. The CDR3 coding sequence is TGTGCCAGCAGCTTAGCAGCGGGACAGGGGACCCAGTACTTC. This codes for CASSLAAGQGTQYF.

This clonotype was observed at least ten times. V and J are TRBV7-9 and TRBJ2-7; D is undetermined. Trimming left V 3 bases short and J 5 bases short, with 5 bases between. CDR1 and CDR2 (germline): SEHNR, FQNEAQ (reference sequence). The length of the CDR3 is 11 residues. DNA of the CDR3: TGTGCCAGCAGCTTCGGCAACGAGCAGTACTTC. Its translation: CASSFGNEQYF.

This rearrangement joins TRBV20-1 to TRBJ2-5, with 11 bases fitting TRBD2. CDR1 and CDR2 (germline): DFQATT, SNEGSKA (reference sequence). J was trimmed by 2 bases and V by 5 bases; bases with no gene match: 10. This CDR3 has 16 residues. Here the CDR3 reads CSASPSGTSGQETQYF. CDR3 sequence (DNA): TGCAGTGCTTCCCCTTCCGGGACTAGCGGACAAGAGACCCAGTACTTC.

The sample holds a few counts of this clonotype. The chain employs TRBV5-4 and TRBJ1-1; D is possibly TRBD1 (5 bases). From germline, CDR1 is SGHNT and CDR2 YYREEE (reference sequence). V was pared by 5 bases and J by 3 bases, with 14 bases between. The CDR3 is 14 amino acids. CDR3 protein: CASRSRQTDTEAFF. CDR3 coding DNA: TGTGCCAGCAGATCGAGACAGACCGACACTGAAGCTTTCTTT. The variable domain in full, completed from reference TRBV5-4 and TRBJ1-1, reads ETGVTQSPTHLIKTRGQQVTLRCSSQSGHNTVSWYQQALGQGPQFIFQYYREEENGRGNFPPRFSGLQFPNYSSELNVNALELDDSALYLCASRSRQTDTEAFFGQGTRLTVV.